This entry is about one T cell receptor (beta chain). The data were obtained in a study of human T cells and chemical hapten exposure. TCRdb redid the calling of the RACE reads with MiXCR, one entry per CDR3 protein. The sample holds 370,000 or so distinct CDR3 sequences, roughly 4.8% seen once. Regarding time point: patch test 1, 2 weeks after DPC sensitization. Treatment reported: therapeutic diphenylcyclopropenone sensitization with weekly scalp DPC. V was pared by 6 bases and J by 3 bases, with 10 bases of the junction left unmatched. The CDR3 totals 15 residues. This receptor was obtained from a woman aged 50 to 60 with alopecia areata. Some clones in this sample may be carry-over from other donors' samples. The genes are TRBV12-3 or TRBV12-4 and TRBJ2-7; 8 bases align to TRBD1. Here the sequenced sample was whole blood, taken in connection with sensitization to the hapten diphenylcyclopropenone (DPC). CDR3 protein: CASSPTGGGIYEQYF. The CDR3 bases are TGTGCCAGCAGCCCAACAGGGGGTGGAATCTACGAGCAGTACTTC.